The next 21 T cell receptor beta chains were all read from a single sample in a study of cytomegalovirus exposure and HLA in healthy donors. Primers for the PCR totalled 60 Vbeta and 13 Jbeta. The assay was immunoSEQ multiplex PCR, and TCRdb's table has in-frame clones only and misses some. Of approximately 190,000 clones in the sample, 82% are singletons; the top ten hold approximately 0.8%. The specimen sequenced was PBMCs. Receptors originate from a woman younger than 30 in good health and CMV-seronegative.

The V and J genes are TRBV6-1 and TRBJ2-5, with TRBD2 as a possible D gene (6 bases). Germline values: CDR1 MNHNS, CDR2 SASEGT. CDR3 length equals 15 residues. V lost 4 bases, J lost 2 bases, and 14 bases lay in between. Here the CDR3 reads CASSGGGAGQETQYF. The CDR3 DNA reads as TGTGCCAGCAGTGGGGGTGGAGCGGGTCAAGAGACCCAGTACTTC.

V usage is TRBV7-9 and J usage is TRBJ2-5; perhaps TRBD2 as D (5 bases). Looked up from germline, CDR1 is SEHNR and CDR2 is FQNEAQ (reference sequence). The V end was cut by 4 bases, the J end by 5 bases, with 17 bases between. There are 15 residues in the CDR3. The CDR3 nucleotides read TGTGCCAGCAGCTCGAGGCGGGCCCCGGCGGAGACCCAGTACTTC. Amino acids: CASSSRRAPAETQYF. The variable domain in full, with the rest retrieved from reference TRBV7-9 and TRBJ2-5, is DTGVSQNPRHKITKRGQNVTFRCDPISEHNRLYWYRQTLGQGPEFLTYFQNEAQLEKSRLLSDRFSAERPKGSFSTLEIQRTEQGDSAMYLCASSSRRAPAETQYFGPGTRLLVL.

The CDR3, as DNA: TGTGCCATCAGTGCGGACACCTACGGGTATGGCTACACCTTC. Residues: CAISADTYGYGYTF. This chain uses TRBV10-3 with TRBJ1-2; tentatively, D is TRBD1 (5 bases). V gave up 4 bases and J gave up 5 bases, with 14 bases separating them. There are 14 residues in the CDR3. Germline values: CDR1 ENHRY, CDR2 SYGVKD.

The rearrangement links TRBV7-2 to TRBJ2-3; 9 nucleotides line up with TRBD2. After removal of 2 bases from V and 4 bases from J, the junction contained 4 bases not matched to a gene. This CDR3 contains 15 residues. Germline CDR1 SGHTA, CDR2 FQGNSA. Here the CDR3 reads CASSLRSGGSDTQYF. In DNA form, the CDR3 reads TGTGCCAGCAGCTTACGCAGCGGGGGGTCAGATACGCAGTATTTT.

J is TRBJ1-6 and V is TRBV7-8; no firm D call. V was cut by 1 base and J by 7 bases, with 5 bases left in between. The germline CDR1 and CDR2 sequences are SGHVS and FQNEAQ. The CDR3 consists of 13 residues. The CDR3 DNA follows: TGTGCCAGCAGCTTAGACCAGAATTCACCCCTCCACTTT. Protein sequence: CASSLDQNSPLHF.

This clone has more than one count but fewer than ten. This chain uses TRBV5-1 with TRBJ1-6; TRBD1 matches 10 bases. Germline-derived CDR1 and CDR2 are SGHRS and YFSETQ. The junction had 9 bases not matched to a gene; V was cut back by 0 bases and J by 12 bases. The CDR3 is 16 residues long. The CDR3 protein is CASSLATGTGDIPLHF. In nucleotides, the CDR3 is TGCGCCAGCAGCTTGGCCACCGGGACAGGGGACATACCCCTCCACTTT.

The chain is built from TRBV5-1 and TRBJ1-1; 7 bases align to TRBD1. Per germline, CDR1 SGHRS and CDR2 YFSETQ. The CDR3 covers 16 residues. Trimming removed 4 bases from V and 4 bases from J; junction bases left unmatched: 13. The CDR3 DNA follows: TGCGCCAGCAGCCCTCGGGAGGGGGCTGATGTCACTGAAGCTTTCTTT. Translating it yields CASSPREGADVTEAFF.

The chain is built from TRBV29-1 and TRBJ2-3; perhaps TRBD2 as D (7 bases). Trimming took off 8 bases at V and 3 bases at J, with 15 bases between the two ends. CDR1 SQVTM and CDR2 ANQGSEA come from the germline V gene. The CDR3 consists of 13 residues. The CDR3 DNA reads TGCAGCTTCCCAGGGGAGGGGACAGATACGCAGTATTTT. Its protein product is CSFPGEGTDTQYF.

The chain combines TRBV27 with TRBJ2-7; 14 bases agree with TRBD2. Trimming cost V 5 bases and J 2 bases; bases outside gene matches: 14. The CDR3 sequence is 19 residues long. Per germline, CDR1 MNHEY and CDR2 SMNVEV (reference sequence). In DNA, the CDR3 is TGTGCCAGCAGTACCGGGACTAGCGGGGGAAGGGGAGCGACCTACGAGCAGTACTTC. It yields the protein CASSTGTSGGRGATYEQYF.

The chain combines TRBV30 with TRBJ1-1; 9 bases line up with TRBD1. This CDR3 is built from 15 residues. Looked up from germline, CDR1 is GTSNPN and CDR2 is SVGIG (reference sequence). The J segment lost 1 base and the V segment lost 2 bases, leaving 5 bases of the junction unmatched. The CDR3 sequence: CAWSKGTGRNTEAFF. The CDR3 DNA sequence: TGTGCCTGGAGTAAGGGGACAGGGCGGAACACTGAAGCTTTCTTT.

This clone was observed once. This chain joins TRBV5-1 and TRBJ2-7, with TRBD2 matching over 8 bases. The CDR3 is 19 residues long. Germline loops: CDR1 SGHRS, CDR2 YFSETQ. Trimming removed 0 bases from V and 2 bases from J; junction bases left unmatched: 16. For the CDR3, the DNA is TGCGCCAGCAGCTTGGCAGCGACTAGCGACGAGGACTTAACCTACGAGCAGTACTTC. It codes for CASSLAATSDEDLTYEQYF.

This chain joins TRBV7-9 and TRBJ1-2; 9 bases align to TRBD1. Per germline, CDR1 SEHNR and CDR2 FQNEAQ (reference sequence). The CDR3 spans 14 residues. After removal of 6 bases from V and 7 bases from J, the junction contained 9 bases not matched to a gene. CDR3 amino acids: CASRLGTGIGGYTF. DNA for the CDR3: TGTGCCAGCAGACTAGGGACAGGGATCGGTGGCTACACCTTC.

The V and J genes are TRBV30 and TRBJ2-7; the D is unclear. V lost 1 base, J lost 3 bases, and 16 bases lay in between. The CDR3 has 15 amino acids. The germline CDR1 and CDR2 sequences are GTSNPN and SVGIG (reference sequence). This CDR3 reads CAWSAPTDLNYEQYF. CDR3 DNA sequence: TGTGCCTGGAGTGCCCCGACTGACTTGAACTACGAGCAGTACTTC.

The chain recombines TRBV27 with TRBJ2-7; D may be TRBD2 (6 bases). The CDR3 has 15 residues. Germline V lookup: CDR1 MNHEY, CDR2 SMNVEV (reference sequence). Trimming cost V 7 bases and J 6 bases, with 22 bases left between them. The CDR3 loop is CASIRRNGGWGEQYF. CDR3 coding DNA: TGTGCCAGCATTCGACGTAACGGAGGGTGGGGCGAGCAGTACTTC.

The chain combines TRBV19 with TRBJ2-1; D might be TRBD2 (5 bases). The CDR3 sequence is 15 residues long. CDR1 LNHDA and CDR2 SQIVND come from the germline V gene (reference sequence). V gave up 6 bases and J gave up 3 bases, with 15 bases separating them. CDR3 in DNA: TGTGCCAGTAGCCCACGTGGGAGCGGCTACAATGAGCAGTTCTTC. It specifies CASSPRGSGYNEQFF.

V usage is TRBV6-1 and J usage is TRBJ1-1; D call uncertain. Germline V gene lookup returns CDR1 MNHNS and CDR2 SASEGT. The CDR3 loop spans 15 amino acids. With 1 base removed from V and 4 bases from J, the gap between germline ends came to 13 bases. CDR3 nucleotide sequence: TGTGCCAGCAGTGAAGGGGCCATGATCATCACTGAAGCTTTCTTT. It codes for CASSEGAMIITEAFF.

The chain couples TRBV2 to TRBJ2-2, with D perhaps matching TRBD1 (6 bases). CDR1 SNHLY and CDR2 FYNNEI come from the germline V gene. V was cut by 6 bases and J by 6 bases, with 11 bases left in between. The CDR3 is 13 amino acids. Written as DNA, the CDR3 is TGTGCCAGCAGACAGGGTGAAGCCGGGGAGCTGTTTTTT. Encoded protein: CASRQGEAGELFF.

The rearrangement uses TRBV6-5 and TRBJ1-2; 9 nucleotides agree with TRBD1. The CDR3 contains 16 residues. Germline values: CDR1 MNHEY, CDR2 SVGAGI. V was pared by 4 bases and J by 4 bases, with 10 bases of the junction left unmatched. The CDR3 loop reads CASSSPGTGKVYGYTF. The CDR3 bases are TGTGCCAGCAGTTCCCCCGGGACAGGGAAGGTCTATGGCTACACCTTC.

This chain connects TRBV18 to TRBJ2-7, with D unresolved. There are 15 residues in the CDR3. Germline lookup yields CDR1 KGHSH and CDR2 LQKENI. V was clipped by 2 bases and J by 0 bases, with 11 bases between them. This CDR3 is CASSPSTVGSYEQYF. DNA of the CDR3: TGTGCCAGCTCACCATCTACTGTCGGCTCCTACGAGCAGTACTTC.

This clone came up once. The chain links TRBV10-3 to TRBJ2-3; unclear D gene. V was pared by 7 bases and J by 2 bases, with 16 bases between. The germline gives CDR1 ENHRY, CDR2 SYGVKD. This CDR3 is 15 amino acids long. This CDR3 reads CAIMLSASSTDTQYF. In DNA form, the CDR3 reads TGTGCCATCATGCTAAGCGCCTCGTCCACAGATACGCAGTATTTT.

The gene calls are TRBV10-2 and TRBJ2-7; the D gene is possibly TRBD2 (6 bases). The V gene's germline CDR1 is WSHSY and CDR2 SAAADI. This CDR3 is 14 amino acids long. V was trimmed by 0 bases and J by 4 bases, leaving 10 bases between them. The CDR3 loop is CASSESWREYEQYF. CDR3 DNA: TGCGCCAGCAGTGAGTCGTGGCGGGAATACGAGCAGTACTTC.